This T cell receptor (beta chain) emerged from a study of blood T cells in healthy people across ages. Study results and limitations: Long-lived donors had more naive CD4+ cells and higher diversity than aged donors. TCR beta diversity correlated strongly with naive T cell percentage.

A J-beta primer mix and a sample-barcoded 5' primer were used in a second PCR of roughly 6 to 12 cycles. Each cDNA molecule carried a tag from a template-switch adaptor that contained 12 random nucleotides. MiXCR was run by TCRdb on the 5' RACE reads, yielding one entry per CDR3 protein. The sample includes about 900,000 distinct CDR3 sequences, around 48% of them seen just once. On this clonotype itself: Its target is not known.

The authors isolated at least 6 million PBMCs per sample. This CDR3 is built from 18 residues. The V gene's germline CDR1 is LGHDT and CDR2 YNNKEL (reference sequence). Trimming cost V 5 bases and J 2 bases; bases outside gene matches: 17. Sample: blood. This chain joins TRBV3-1 and TRBJ2-5, with TRBD1 identical over 7 bases. This sequence originates from a young man in good health. CDR3 sequence reads: CASSYGAQTTGVQETQYF. DNA of the CDR3: TGTGCCAGCAGCTACGGCGCCCAGACTACAGGGGTTCAAGAGACCCAGTACTTC.